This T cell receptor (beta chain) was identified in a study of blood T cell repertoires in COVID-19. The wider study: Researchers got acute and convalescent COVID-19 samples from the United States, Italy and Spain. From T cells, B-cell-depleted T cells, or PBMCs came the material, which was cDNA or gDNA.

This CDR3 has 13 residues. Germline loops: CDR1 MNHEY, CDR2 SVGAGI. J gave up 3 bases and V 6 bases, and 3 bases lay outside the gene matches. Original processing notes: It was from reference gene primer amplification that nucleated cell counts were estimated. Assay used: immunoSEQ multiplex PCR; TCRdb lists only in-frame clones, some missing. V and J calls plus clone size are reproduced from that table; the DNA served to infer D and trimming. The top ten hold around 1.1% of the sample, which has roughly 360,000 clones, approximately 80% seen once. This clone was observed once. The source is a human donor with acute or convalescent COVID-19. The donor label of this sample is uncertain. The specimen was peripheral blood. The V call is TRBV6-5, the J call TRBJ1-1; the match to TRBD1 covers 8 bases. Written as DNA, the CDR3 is TGTGCCAGCAGGAGGACAGGGCACACTGAAGCTTTCTTT. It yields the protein CASRRTGHTEAFF.